This is a list of T cell receptor beta chains from one sample in a study of OX40 agonist ivuxolimab in advanced cancers. Data came from immunoSEQ multiplex PCR; TCRdb stores just in-frame clones and leaves some out. The sample has 45,000 to 50,000 clones, just over 90% seen once. The source material was CD4+ or CD8+ T cells sorted from blood, sampled in a trial of the OX40 agonist ivuxolimab. The receptors derive from an adult with an advanced solid tumor such as melanoma, head and neck, liver or kidney cancer. CDR3s include the opening cysteine and the closing phenylalanine or tryptophan. The D gene is left open where the match is weak. Clone sizes are given selectively: once, few, many, or a class where the clone is expanded.

- | TRBJ2-7 | TRBV6-1 | TRBD1 | TGTGCCAGCAGTGAATGGACAGGGCATTATCCCTACGAGCAGTACTTC | CASSEWTGHYPYEQYF
- | TRBJ1-2 | TRBV2 | - | TGTGCCAGCAGTGTACTCCTACAAGTCCTCGAGGCTGGCTACACCTTC | CASSVLLQVLEAGYTF
few | TRBJ1-1 | TRBV12-5 | - | TGTGCTAGTGGTCCCTCCGTCACTGAAGCTTTCTTT | CASGPSVTEAFF
once | TRBJ2-2 | TRBV5-3 | TRBD2 | TGTGCCAGAAGCTTGGTTGGAGCGGGAGGCCAGGACGGGGAGCTGTTTTTT | CARSLVGAGGQDGELFF
- | TRBJ1-1 | TRBV4-1 | - | TGCGCCAGCAGCCAAGACAGGGTGAACACTGAAGCTTTCTTT | CASSQDRVNTEAFF
- | TRBJ2-7 | TRBV5-1 | - | TGCGCCAGCAGCTTGGCGACAGCGTTATACGAGCAGTACTTC | CASSLATALYEQYF
- | TRBJ2-2 | TRBV10-3 | TRBD2 | TGTGCCATTTTCCCTACTAGCGGGGGGACCGCCGGGGAGCTGTTTTTT | CAIFPTSGGTAGELFF
- | TRBJ1-2 | TRBV13 | - | TGTGCCAGCAGCACTCCACAGGAAGCTAACTATGGCTACACCTTC | CASSTPQEANYGYTF
- | TRBJ2-1 | TRBV6-6 | TRBD2 | TGTGCCAGCAGTTACCTTGCGGGAGACCGGTACAATGAGCAGTTCTTC | CASSYLAGDRYNEQFF
- | TRBJ2-1 | TRBV9 | - | TGTGCCAGCAGCGTAGAGGGTTGGGTCGGCAATGAGCAGTTCTTC | CASSVEGWVGNEQFF
- | TRBJ2-7 | TRBV5-4 | TRBD2 | TGTGCCAGCAGCTTGAGCGGGGGAGACGTGTTGGGGCAGTACTTC | CASSLSGGDVLGQYF
once | TRBJ2-7 | TRBV5-1 | - | TGCGCCAGCAGCTTGGGACGCAACTCCTACGAGCAGTACTTC | CASSLGRNSYEQYF
- | TRBJ2-7 | TRBV6-6 | TRBD2 | TGTGCCAGCAGTTACGGCGGGAGTGGATACGAGCAGTACTTC | CASSYGGSGYEQYF
- | TRBJ1-3 | TRBV21-1 | - | TGTGCCAGCAGCAAAGGGTGGGATGTAGCGGGAAACACCATATATTTT | CASSKGWDVAGNTIYF
- | TRBJ2-7 | TRBV6-1 | TRBD2 | TGTGCCAGCAGTGAAGTGGAACTAGCGGGAGGGCTGGACGAGCAGTACTTC | CASSEVELAGGLDEQYF
- | TRBJ1-3 | TRBV5-6 | - | TGTGCCAGCAGCTTCGCAGGAAGCTCTGGAAACACCATATATTTT | CASSFAGSSGNTIYF
once | TRBJ2-7 | TRBV13 | TRBD2 | TGTGCCAGCAGCTCGCCATCGAGGACTAGCGGGAGGGAACCCTACGAGCAGTACTTC | CASSSPSRTSGREPYEQYF
- | TRBJ2-7 | TRBV27 | TRBD1 | TGTGCCAGCAGCCGGACAGGGGGATACGAGCAGTACTTC | CASSRTGGYEQYF
once | TRBJ2-1 | TRBV5-4 | TRBD1 | TGTGCCAGCAGCGGCTCCGGGACAGGGGGACTGTACAATGAGCAATTCTTC | CASSGSGTGGLYNEQFF
- | TRBJ1-2 | TRBV5-4 | - | TGTGCCAGCAGCCTGATCGGGGAGGCTAGTGGCTACACCTTC | CASSLIGEASGYTF
- | TRBJ1-2 | TRBV2 | TRBD1 | TGTGCCAGCAGAGAACAGGGGGCTTATGGCTACACCTTC | CASREQGAYGYTF
- | TRBJ2-4 | TRBV28 | TRBD2 | TGTGCCACCGGCTCTGGGGTTGGGAGGGACATTCAGTACTTC | CATGSGVGRDIQYF
- | TRBJ1-1 | TRBV21-1 | - | TGTGCCAGCAGCTTAAAAAGAGAGGAGGGGCGCGTCACTGAAGCTTTCTTT | CASSLKREEGRVTEAFF
once | TRBJ1-1 | TRBV19 | - | TGTGCCAGTAGTTGGGGGAGCAGGAACACTGAAGCTTTCTTT | CASSWGSRNTEAFF
- | TRBJ2-7 | TRBV18 | TRBD1 | TGTGCCAGCTCACCACCGGACAGGGTCTACGAGCAGTACTTC | CASSPPDRVYEQYF
- | TRBJ2-1 | TRBV11-2 | - | TGTGCCAGCAGCTTAACCGGGGGAAACAATGAGCAGTTCTTC | CASSLTGGNNEQFF
- | TRBJ2-1 | TRBV11-2 | TRBD2 | TGTGCCAGCAGCTTAGAAGGCGGGAGGGCGGGTGAGCAGTTCTTC | CASSLEGGRAGEQFF
few | TRBJ2-7 | TRBV18 | - | TGTGCCAGCTCACCATTTGCGGAGGGGTACGAGCAGTACTTC | CASSPFAEGYEQYF
- | TRBJ2-2 | TRBV5-1 | - | TGCGCCAGCAGCTGGACCGGGGAGCTGTTTTTT | CASSWTGELFF
- | TRBJ1-1 | TRBV27 | - | TGTGCCAGCAGTTTCGGTGGGAGGAACACTGAAGCTTTCTTT | CASSFGGRNTEAFF
- | TRBJ2-1 | TRBV7-8 | - | TGTGCCAGCAGCTTGGGCAATGAGCAGTTCTTC | CASSLGNEQFF
few | TRBJ1-1 | TRBV9 | - | TGTGCCAGCAGCTCTTCCCAGGGGAAAGCTTTCTTT | CASSSSQGKAFF
- | TRBJ2-1 | TRBV2 | TRBD2 | TGTGCCAGCCATACGTGGACTAGCGGGACGAATGAGCAGTTCTTC | CASHTWTSGTNEQFF
- | TRBJ2-2 | TRBV19 | - | TGTGCCAGTAGTATGGGGACGAACACCGGGGAGCTGTTTTTT | CASSMGTNTGELFF
- | TRBJ1-4 | TRBV7-6 | - | TGTGCCAGCAGCTTAGCAGGCGGGGGCGCGGGTAGAGAAAAACTGTTTTTT | CASSLAGGGAGREKLFF
once | TRBJ2-6 | TRBV6-1 | - | TGTGCCAGCAGTGACGGGCCTTTCTCTGGGGCCAACGTCCTGACTTTC | CASSDGPFSGANVLTF
- | TRBJ2-7 | TRBV7-6 | - | TGTGCCAGCAGCTTATCCCCGCCCATCGGAGGCCTGAGCTACGAGCAGTACTTC | CASSLSPPIGGLSYEQYF
- | TRBJ2-2 | TRBV6-5 | - | TGTGCCAGCAGTTTAAGGCCTAGCGTCTACCAGGAGCTGTTTTTT | CASSLRPSVYQELFF
- | TRBJ2-7 | TRBV28 | - | TGTGCCAGCAGTTTCCCGGGAGCGGGACACCCCGGGGAGCAGTACTTC | CASSFPGAGHPGEQYF
- | TRBJ1-1 | TRBV11-2 | TRBD1 | TGTGCCAGCAGCTTCCATAAAGGGACGACAGGGGTGACTGAAGCTTTCTTT | CASSFHKGTTGVTEAFF
- | TRBJ2-1 | TRBV27 | TRBD2 | TGTGCCAGCAGGCTAGCGGGGGGCCTCGATGAGCAGTTCTTC | CASRLAGGLDEQFF
- | TRBJ1-4 | TRBV25-1 | - | TGTGCCAGCAGTGAATGGGGGACCTCAACTAATGAAAAACTGTTTTTT | CASSEWGTSTNEKLFF